Below, 14 T cell receptor beta chains from the same sample are listed, as sequenced in a study of cytomegalovirus exposure and HLA in healthy donors. Researchers ran the PCR with 60 Vbeta and 13 Jbeta primers. The table came from immunoSEQ multiplex PCR; TCRdb's copy has only in-frame clones and leaves some out. The sample shows about 210,000 clones, over 60% of them seen only once. Sample: PBMCs. These receptors were taken from a male donor in good health and CMV-seronegative.

The rearrangement joins TRBV4-3 to TRBJ2-3, with a tentative D call TRBD1 (6 bases). Germline V gives CDR1 LGHNA, CDR2 YSLEER. The CDR3 has 15 amino acids. Trimming left V 1 base short and J 3 bases short, with 11 bases between. CDR3 DNA: TGCGCCAGCAGCCAAGTGCTCAGGGGAACAGATACGCAGTATTTT. This codes for CASSQVLRGTDTQYF.

This chain links TRBV30 with TRBJ1-6, with D perhaps TRBD1 (5 bases). CDR1 GTSNPN and CDR2 SVGIG come from the germline V gene (reference sequence). The CDR3 spans 13 residues. V dropped 5 bases and J dropped 5 bases, with 10 bases sitting between them. CDR3 nucleotide sequence: TGTGCCTGGGCAGGGTTGGATAATTCACCCCTCCACTTT. This codes for CAWAGLDNSPLHF.

The chain couples TRBV6-1 to TRBJ1-2; no clear D gene. The germline V gene has CDR1 MNHNS and CDR2 SASEGT. V was clipped by 3 bases and J by 2 bases, with 10 bases between them. This CDR3 has 14 residues. CDR3 sequence (DNA): TGTGCCAGCAGTGAGGTTCAGCGGAACTATGGCTACACCTTC. Its protein is CASSEVQRNYGYTF.

This clone was counted only a few times. Here the CDR3 reads CASSVGDRSSTEAFF. The CDR3 region has the DNA TGTGCCAGCAGCGTAGGGGACAGGTCCAGCACTGAAGCTTTCTTT. The chain uses TRBV9 and TRBJ1-1; 8 bases map to TRBD1. This CDR3 has 15 amino acids. The V segment lost 0 bases and the J segment 4 bases; nucleotides outside the gene matches: 5. Germline V gene lookup returns CDR1 SGDLS and CDR2 YYNGEE. The full variable domain, with the rest looked up from reference TRBV9 and TRBJ1-1, is DSGVTQTPKHLITATGQRVTLRCSPRSGDLSVYWYQQSLDQGLQFLIQYYNGEERAKGNILERFSAQQFPDLHSELNLSSLELGDSALYFCASSVGDRSSTEAFFGQGTRLTVV.

This clone was counted a few times. The chain has TRBV6-4 and TRBJ2-1; TRBD2 agrees at 7 bases. The CDR3 consists of 17 residues. The V gene's germline CDR1 is MRHNA and CDR2 SNTAGT. V gave up 3 bases and J gave up 1 base; unmatched junction bases: 9. The CDR3 spells CASSEQPGGGSYNEQFF. The CDR3 nucleotides are TGTGCCAGCAGTGAGCAACCGGGAGGCGGGTCCTACAATGAGCAGTTCTTC.

The rearrangement joins TRBV5-4 to TRBJ2-3, with 11 nucleotides matching TRBD2. Trimming took 3 bases from V and 4 from J; bases not matched to a gene: 1. Germline V gives CDR1 SGHNT, CDR2 YYREEE (reference sequence). This CDR3 has 14 residues. The CDR3 loop reads CASSSTSGADTQYF. CDR3 nucleotides: TGTGCCAGCAGCTCGACTAGCGGGGCAGATACGCAGTATTTT.

The chain couples TRBV7-9 to TRBJ2-7; D not resolved. The ends were cut back, 5 bases at V and 4 bases at J, with 9 bases in the middle. Looked up from germline, CDR1 is SEHNR and CDR2 is FQNEAQ (reference sequence). This CDR3 spans 12 amino acids. The CDR3 DNA sequence: TGTGCCAGCAGCCCAGACTGGTACGAGCAGTACTTC. This codes for CASSPDWYEQYF.

The gene calls are TRBV4-1 and TRBJ2-3, with TRBD2 matching over 8 bases. V shed 6 bases and J 4 bases; nucleotides not matched to a gene: 9. Germline V gene data show CDR1 as MGHRA and CDR2 as YSYEKL. This CDR3 is built from 15 residues. The CDR3 here is CASRARAGGPDTQYF. The CDR3, as DNA: TGCGCCAGCAGGGCGAGGGCGGGGGGCCCAGATACGCAGTATTTT.

The J gene is TRBJ2-3, the V gene TRBV7-3; D perhaps matches TRBD2 (7 bases). The V end lost 3 bases, the J end lost 9 bases, and 10 bases lay between the germline ends. In germline, CDR1 is SGHTA, CDR2 FQGTGA. The CDR3 has 12 residues. DNA of the CDR3: TGTGCCAGCAGCTTGGGCGGGGGCACGCAGTATTTT. Its protein product is CASSLGGGTQYF.

The rearrangement joins TRBV5-4 to TRBJ2-7, with TRBD1 matching over 9 bases. J gave up 0 bases and V 1 base, and 2 bases lay outside the gene matches. The CDR3 runs 15 residues. CDR1 is SGHNT and CDR2 is YYREEE in the germline V gene (reference sequence). The CDR3 DNA is TGTGCCAGCAGCTTGTCGACAGGGGGCTCCTACGAGCAGTACTTC. Translated, it gives CASSLSTGGSYEQYF.

This sequence joins TRBV5-1 and TRBJ2-7; 10 bases agree with TRBD2. The J call may be wrong; the DNA end is better matched by TRBJ2-1. This CDR3 is built from 16 residues. Looked up from germline, CDR1 is SGHRS and CDR2 is YFSETQ. The CDR3 coding sequence is TGCGCCAGCAGCCCCACGACTAGCGGGCGACACAATGAGCAGTTCTTC. The encoded protein is CASSPTTSGRHNEQFF.

The chain uses TRBV7-6 and TRBJ2-1, with 10 bases that match TRBD2. CDR3 length: 15 residues. V shed 5 bases and J 4 bases; nucleotides not matched to a gene: 5. CDR1 and CDR2 (germline): SGHVS, FNYEAQ. CDR3: CASSPTSGEYNEQFF. In DNA form, the CDR3 reads TGTGCCAGCAGCCCAACTAGCGGGGAGTACAATGAGCAGTTCTTC.

This chain uses TRBV9 with TRBJ2-1; 8 positions match TRBD1. CDR1 is SGDLS and CDR2 is YYNGEE in the germline V gene. V lost 4 bases, J lost 8 bases, and 8 bases stayed unmatched. The CDR3 contains 14 residues. The CDR3 reads CASSPPDRAYEQFF. The CDR3 DNA sequence: TGTGCCAGCAGCCCGCCGGACAGGGCCTATGAGCAGTTCTTC.

V and J are TRBV9 and TRBJ2-2; D may be TRBD1 (5 bases). The CDR3 is 18 amino acids. V lost 1 base to trimming and J lost 4 bases, with 20 bases between them. Looked up from germline, CDR1 is SGDLS and CDR2 is YYNGEE. The CDR3 sequence: CASSVWAAAGYGTGELFF. The CDR3 DNA is TGTGCCAGCAGCGTATGGGCTGCGGCAGGGTACGGCACCGGGGAGCTGTTTTTT.